This T cell receptor (beta chain) stems from a study of CD8 T cells in ankylosing spondylitis. Study-wide results and caveats: Reportedly, disease-linked clones are significantly enriched in ankylosing spondylitis patients' matched synovial fluid. A TCR beta motif made of several highly homologous variants seemed typical of ankylosing spondylitis blood.

CDR3 length: 13 residues. Looked up from germline, CDR1 is SGHRS and CDR2 is YFSETQ. Trimming pared 4 bases from V and 4 bases from J, leaving 11 bases between. TCRdb reanalysed the 5' RACE reads using MiXCR and keeps one entry per CDR3 protein. The data contain roughly 260,000 distinct CDR3 sequences, around 20% of them singletons. Notes on this clonotype: The target antigen is unknown.

The sequencing input was blood, either unsorted or a sorted T cell fraction (not recorded which). The chain recombines TRBV5-1 with TRBJ2-5, with D possibly TRBD1 on 6 matching bases. The TCR originated in a male donor with ankylosing spondylitis or in good health (not recorded which). The CDR3 spells CASSKDSLETQYF. The CDR3, as DNA: TGCGCCAGCAGCAAGGACAGTTTAGAGACCCAGTACTTC.